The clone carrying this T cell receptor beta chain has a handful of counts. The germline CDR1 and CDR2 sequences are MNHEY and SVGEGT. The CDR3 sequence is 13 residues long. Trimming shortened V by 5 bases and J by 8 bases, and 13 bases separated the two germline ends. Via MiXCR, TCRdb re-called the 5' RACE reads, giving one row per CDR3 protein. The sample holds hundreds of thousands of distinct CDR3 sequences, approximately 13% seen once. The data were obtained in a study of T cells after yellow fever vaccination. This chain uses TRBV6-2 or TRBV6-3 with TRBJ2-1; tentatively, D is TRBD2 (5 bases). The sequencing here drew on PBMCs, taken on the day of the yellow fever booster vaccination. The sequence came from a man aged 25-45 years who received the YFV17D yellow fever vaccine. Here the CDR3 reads CASSPFMGDEQFF. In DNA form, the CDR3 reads TGTGCCAGCAGTCCTTTTATGGGAGATGAGCAGTTCTTC.